This T cell receptor (beta chain) was observed in a study of T-cell memory formation after mild COVID-19. Study in general: For the most part, TCR clusters were specific to one donor.

Between the trimmed V and J ends, which lost 1 base and 7 bases, there was a span of 14 bases. CDR3 size: 14 residues. From germline, CDR1 is DFQATT and CDR2 SNEGSKA (reference sequence). cDNA libraries for TCR alpha and TCR beta, carrying sample barcodes and UMIs, came from 5'RACE with constant-segment primers. Via MiXCR, TCRdb re-called the 5' RACE reads, giving one row per CDR3 protein. The data show about 260,000 distinct CDR3 sequences, about 17% seen once. This clonotype turned up a few times. The chain carries TRBV20-1 and TRBJ1-5; the D gene is possibly TRBD1 (6 bases). Material: PBMCs or a T cell subset sorted from them (not recorded which). This receptor was taken from a young man who had mild COVID-19 (a few samples of this study predate the infection). Cell type and time point are not known. CDR3 region: CSARVPGAKQPQHF. DNA of the CDR3: TGCAGTGCTAGAGTGCCAGGGGCGAAGCAGCCCCAGCATTTT.